This entry describes one T cell receptor (beta chain). Its specificity is not known. One end of the junction varies from germline; a read error may be responsible. Sample-barcoded 5' priming and a J-beta primer mix drove a second PCR of roughly 7 to 11 cycles. TCRdb passed the 5' RACE reads through MiXCR, listing each CDR3 protein once. The table has some 760,000 distinct CDR3 sequences, 25% seen once; the top ten hold 9.4%. Germline lookup yields CDR1 DFQATT and CDR2 SNEGSKA (reference sequence). This CDR3 is 17 amino acids long. The record originates from a study of blood T cells in healthy people across ages. Study findings and constraints: TCR beta diversity correlated strongly with naive T cell percentage.

The sample was also linked to a second study, of T cells of mothers and their children.

Sequencing input: blood. The chain combines TRBV20-1 with TRBJ2-3; 10 positions agree with TRBD2. This receptor was obtained from a boy aged 5-17 years in good health. CDR3 nucleotides: TGCAGTGCTCCCCGGGCTAGCGGGGGCGTAAGCACAGATACACAGTATTTT. Translated, it gives CSAPRASGGVSTDTQYF.